Listed below are T cell receptor beta chains from one sample, sequenced in a study of shared clonotypes between healthy human individuals. The repertoire was sequenced with immunoSEQ multiplex PCR; TCRdb's copy has only in-frame clones and lacks some. Counted here are about 960,000 clones, around 80% occurring once; the ten biggest clones make up approximately 1.5%. Sequenced sample: memory CD4+ T cells sorted from blood. The receptors were sampled from a man younger than 35 in good health. CDR3s include the opening cysteine and the closing phenylalanine or tryptophan. A D gene is named only where the DNA matches it firmly. Size tells how often a clone was seen (once, few, many) or the class of an expanded clone, and some rows leave it out.

>once|14|.|TRBV5-1|TRBJ1-1
CASSLATGNTEAFF
TGCGCCAGCAGCTTGGCCACCGGGAACACTGAAGCTTTCTTT
>.|13|.|TRBV19|TRBJ1-2
CASRTGLAYGYTF
TGTGCCAGTAGAACAGGGTTAGCTTATGGCTACACCTTC
>.|16|.|TRBV5-5|TRBJ2-5
CASSADRIATSETQYF
TGTGCCAGCAGCGCGGACAGAATTGCCACGTCGGAGACCCAGTACTTC
>.|15|.|TRBV2|TRBJ2-7
CASKRVTVVSSEQYF
TGTGCCAGCAAGCGGGTGACAGTCGTATCATCCGAGCAGTACTTC
>.|16|.|TRBV5-6|TRBJ1-5
CASSLGRSGFNQPQHF
TGTGCCAGCAGCTTGGGGAGGTCGGGGTTCAATCAGCCCCAGCATTTT
>.|15|TRBD2|TRBV6-4|TRBJ2-1
CASSANPGLANEQFF
TGTGCCAGCAGTGCCAATCCCGGACTAGCCAATGAGCAGTTCTTC
>.|16|TRBD1|TRBV9|TRBJ2-3
CASSLTGDGGTDTQYF
TGTGCCAGCAGCCTCACAGGGGACGGAGGCACAGATACGCAGTATTTT
>.|13|.|TRBV6-1|TRBJ1-2
CASRTRDNYGYTF
TGTGCCAGCAGGACCCGGGACAACTATGGCTACACCTTC
>.|14|.|TRBV18|TRBJ2-2
CASSLQGSTGELFF
TGTGCCAGCTCATTACAGGGTTCCACCGGGGAGCTGTTTTTT
>.|15|TRBD1|TRBV5-6|TRBJ2-3
CASSLGDRGTDTQYF
TGTGCCAGCAGCTTGGGTGACAGGGGCACAGATACGCAGTATTTT
>.|14|.|TRBV14|TRBJ1-6
CASSPRTWDSPLHF
TGTGCCAGCAGCCCCCGGACTTGGGATTCACCCCTCCACTTT
>few|12|.|TRBV30|TRBJ2-2
CAWNYNTGELFF
TGTGCCTGGAATTATAACACCGGGGAGCTGTTTTTT
>.|12|.|TRBV10-3|TRBJ1-2
CAISVENYGYTF
TGTGCCATCAGTGTAGAGAACTATGGCTACACCTTC
>.|14|TRBD1|TRBV2|TRBJ2-5
CASSLDRGRETQYF
TGTGCCAGCAGTCTGGACAGGGGAAGAGAGACCCAGTACTTC
>many|15|TRBD2|TRBV11-2|TRBJ2-7
CASTQTGLAGHEQYF
TGTGCCAGCACGCAGACGGGACTAGCGGGACACGAGCAGTACTTC
>.|15|.|TRBV4-3|TRBJ1-2
CASSQAFSGVYGYTF
TGCGCCAGCAGCCAAGCCTTCTCGGGTGTCTATGGCTACACCTTC
>.|14|.|TRBV9|TRBJ2-5
CASSVGDGKETQYF
TGTGCCAGCAGCGTAGGGGACGGGAAAGAGACCCAGTACTTC
>.|18|TRBD2|TRBV7-6|TRBJ2-7
CASSFRAIASGSRYEQYF
TGTGCCAGCAGCTTCCGGGCAATAGCGAGCGGGAGTCGCTACGAGCAGTACTTC
>.|16|TRBD1|TRBV5-1|TRBJ1-1
CASSLGQGAINAEAFF
TGCGCCAGCAGCCTCGGACAGGGGGCTATTAACGCTGAAGCTTTCTTT
>.|15|TRBD1|TRBV5-3|TRBJ2-3
CARSNTGDGTDTQYF
TGTGCCAGAAGCAACACAGGGGATGGCACAGATACGCAGTATTTT
>.|15|.|TRBV5-1|TRBJ2-1
CASSLINAIAQEQFF
TGCGCCAGCAGCTTGATAAACGCTATAGCACAGGAGCAGTTCTTC
>.|10|.|TRBV20-1|TRBJ2-3
CSAITDTQYF
TGCAGTGCTATCACAGATACGCAGTATTTT
>.|17|.|TRBV7-5|TRBJ2-7
CARSLSTSGESSYEQYF
TGTGCCAGAAGCTTAAGTACTAGCGGGGAGAGCTCCTACGAGCAGTACTTC
>.|16|TRBD2|TRBV2|TRBJ2-7
CASSDLGLAGEYEQYF
TGTGCCAGCAGTGATCTGGGACTAGCGGGGGAGTACGAGCAGTACTTC
>.|17|.|TRBV18|TRBJ1-3
CASSPSGQTFSGNTIYF
TGTGCCAGCTCACCTTCGGGCCAAACCTTCTCTGGAAACACCATATATTTT
>once|17|TRBD2|TRBV7-2|TRBJ2-1
CASSSRSTSGRGNEQFF
TGTGCCAGCAGCTCGCGATCGACTAGCGGGAGGGGCAATGAGCAGTTCTTC
>few|15|TRBD1|TRBV30|TRBJ1-1
CAWSGRQGSKTEAFF
TGTGCCTGGAGTGGTCGACAGGGCTCGAAGACTGAAGCTTTCTTT
>.|15|.|TRBV5-6|TRBJ1-1
CASSWNPMGNTEAFF
TGTGCCAGCAGCTGGAACCCTATGGGGAACACTGAAGCTTTCTTT
>.|12|.|TRBV4-2|TRBJ2-7
CASSPSGDEQYF
TGTGCCAGCAGCCCATCCGGAGACGAGCAGTACTTC
>.|14|.|TRBV25-1|TRBJ1-2
CASSGVQFGRGYTF
TGTGCCAGCAGTGGGGTCCAATTTGGGAGGGGCTACACCTTC
>.|13|.|TRBV7-2|TRBJ1-1
CASRPPGPQEAFF
TGTGCCAGCAGACCTCCGGGACCCCAGGAGGCTTTCTTT
>.|18|TRBD1|TRBV11-2|TRBJ2-2
CASSLEGGTGGSTGELFF
TGTGCCAGCAGCTTAGAAGGCGGAACAGGGGGATCCACCGGGGAGCTGTTTTTT
>.|15|TRBD1|TRBV30|TRBJ1-3
CASRDRTSSGNTIYF
TGTGCCTCTAGGGACAGGACGAGCTCTGGAAACACCATATATTTT
>.|12|.|TRBV29-1|TRBJ1-2
CSVTTPNYGYTF
TGCAGCGTTACGACGCCAAACTATGGCTACACCTTC
>.|14|.|TRBV5-1|TRBJ2-7
CASSPTDGGIEQYF
TGCGCCAGCAGCCCCACCGATGGAGGTATCGAGCAGTACTTC
>.|14|.|TRBV5-6|TRBJ2-7
CASSLGSFPYEQYF
TGTGCCAGCAGCTTGGGGTCTTTCCCCTACGAGCAGTACTTC
>.|15|.|TRBV7-9|TRBJ1-2
CASSSSVAGERGYTF
TGTGCCAGCAGCTCGTCGGTAGCAGGCGAGCGTGGCTACACCTTC
>.|12|.|TRBV7-2|TRBJ1-1
CASSLGLTEAFF
TGTGCCAGCAGCTTGGGACTCACTGAAGCTTTCTTT
>.|16|.|TRBV7-2|TRBJ2-7
CASSLRAAAFSYEQYF
TGTGCCAGCAGCTTAAGAGCGGCCGCCTTCTCCTACGAGCAGTACTTC
>.|14|TRBD1|TRBV10-3|TRBJ2-5
CAISGTRGLETQYF
TGTGCCATCAGTGGTACGAGGGGGCTGGAGACCCAGTACTTC
>.|15|TRBD1|TRBV5-4|TRBJ2-7
CASSSQDRGTYEQYF
TGTGCCAGCAGCTCCCAGGACAGGGGCACCTACGAGCAGTACTTC
>.|15|TRBD1|TRBV2|TRBJ2-1
CASTTGQVTYNEQFF
TGTGCCAGCACCACGGGACAGGTAACCTACAATGAGCAGTTCTTC
>.|13|TRBD2|TRBV5-1|TRBJ2-5
CASSSGIQETQYF
TGCGCCAGCTCTAGCGGGATTCAAGAGACCCAGTACTTC
>few|11|.|TRBV28|TRBJ1-5
CASSSPRPQHF
TGTGCCAGCAGTTCCCCCCGGCCCCAGCATTTT
>once|15|.|TRBV9|TRBJ2-3
CASSVAGDPTDTQYF
TGTGCCAGCAGCGTAGCGGGGGACCCCACAGATACGCAGTATTTT
>once|17|TRBD2|TRBV2|TRBJ2-3
CASSEPIAGGPLDTQYF
TGTGCCAGCAGTGAACCGATAGCGGGGGGCCCGCTAGATACGCAGTATTTT
>few|15|TRBD1|TRBV5-1|TRBJ2-1
CASGPPRTGDNEQFF
TGCGCCAGCGGGCCCCCACGGACAGGGGACAATGAGCAGTTCTTC
>many|13|.|TRBV9|TRBJ1-1
CASSALDSTEAFF
TGTGCCAGCAGCGCTTTGGACAGCACTGAAGCTTTCTTT
>.|16|TRBD2|TRBV10-1|TRBJ2-3
CASIGLAGALTDTQYF
TGCGCCAGCATCGGACTAGCGGGGGCCCTCACAGATACGCAGTATTTT
>.|15|.|TRBV6-5|TRBJ1-2
CASKYSTAGTYGYTF
TGTGCCAGCAAATATTCTACCGCAGGGACCTATGGCTACACCTTC
>.|14|.|TRBV2|TRBJ1-6
CASRLPVLNSPLHF
TGTGCCAGCCGACTACCGGTGCTTAATTCACCCCTCCACTTT
>.|13|.|TRBV10-3|TRBJ1-2
CAISGGREHGYTF
TGTGCCATCAGTGGCGGCAGGGAACATGGCTACACCTTC
>.|17|TRBD1|TRBV4-1|TRBJ2-3
CASSLSGSRGSTDTQYF
TGCGCCAGCAGCCTCAGCGGTAGCAGGGGGTCGACAGATACGCAGTATTTT
>.|16|TRBD1|TRBV2|TRBJ2-1
CASSKTGDKTYNEQFF
TGTGCCAGCAGCAAGACAGGGGACAAGACCTACAATGAGCAGTTCTTC
>once|11|.|TRBV10-3|TRBJ2-7
CAIRDSYEQYF
TGTGCCATCAGGGACTCCTACGAGCAGTACTTC
>few|14|.|TRBV18|TRBJ1-1
CASSPGQMNTEAFF
TGTGCCAGCTCACCCGGACAGATGAACACTGAAGCTTTCTTT
>.|16|.|TRBV7-8|TRBJ2-5
CASSLLGTRGQETQYF
TGTGCCAGCAGCTTACTGGGAACACGGGGCCAAGAGACCCAGTACTTC
>.|14|TRBD1|TRBV5-1|TRBJ1-1
CASSLGQGWSEAFF
TGCGCCAGCAGTTTAGGACAGGGATGGTCTGAAGCTTTCTTT
>.|13|.|TRBV6-5|TRBJ1-2
CASSLDPGYGYTF
TGTGCCAGCAGCCTTGACCCGGGGTATGGCTACACCTTC
>once|12|.|TRBV7-8|TRBJ2-7
CASSLVVAVRYF
TGTGCCAGCAGCTTAGTCGTGGCGGTGCGGTACTTC